The T cell receptor beta chain under discussion was sequenced for a study of neurological immune-mediated disorders. 2 million PBMCs stored at -80 C were the source of the unsorted libraries. The germline V and J ends were trimmed by 3 bases and 6 bases, with 18 bases remaining between them. The CDR3 extends over 15 amino acids. Germline V CDR1 and CDR2: DFQATT, SNEGSKA (reference sequence). Overall study findings and caveats: No link was found between any clinical or MRI feature and the multiple sclerosis repertoire cluster.

The cDNA was produced through 5'RACE with 10-nucleotide random UMIs. The authors obtained over 200 million TCR-beta sequences from 15-18 subjects per sequencing run. TCRdb passed the 5' RACE reads through MiXCR, listing each CDR3 protein once. The data show fewer than 80,000 distinct CDR3 sequences, around 4.7% seen once. This clonotype occurred many times. Its target is not known. The chain employs TRBV20-1 and TRBJ2-1, with a tentative D call TRBD2 (7 bases). The sequencing input was PBMCs. The clonotype comes from a woman in her forties or fifties with multiple sclerosis. In DNA form, the CDR3 reads TGCAGTGCTAGTGTCTGGGGGGCGGGAGTCAATGAGCAGTTCTTC. Its translation: CSASVWGAGVNEQFF.